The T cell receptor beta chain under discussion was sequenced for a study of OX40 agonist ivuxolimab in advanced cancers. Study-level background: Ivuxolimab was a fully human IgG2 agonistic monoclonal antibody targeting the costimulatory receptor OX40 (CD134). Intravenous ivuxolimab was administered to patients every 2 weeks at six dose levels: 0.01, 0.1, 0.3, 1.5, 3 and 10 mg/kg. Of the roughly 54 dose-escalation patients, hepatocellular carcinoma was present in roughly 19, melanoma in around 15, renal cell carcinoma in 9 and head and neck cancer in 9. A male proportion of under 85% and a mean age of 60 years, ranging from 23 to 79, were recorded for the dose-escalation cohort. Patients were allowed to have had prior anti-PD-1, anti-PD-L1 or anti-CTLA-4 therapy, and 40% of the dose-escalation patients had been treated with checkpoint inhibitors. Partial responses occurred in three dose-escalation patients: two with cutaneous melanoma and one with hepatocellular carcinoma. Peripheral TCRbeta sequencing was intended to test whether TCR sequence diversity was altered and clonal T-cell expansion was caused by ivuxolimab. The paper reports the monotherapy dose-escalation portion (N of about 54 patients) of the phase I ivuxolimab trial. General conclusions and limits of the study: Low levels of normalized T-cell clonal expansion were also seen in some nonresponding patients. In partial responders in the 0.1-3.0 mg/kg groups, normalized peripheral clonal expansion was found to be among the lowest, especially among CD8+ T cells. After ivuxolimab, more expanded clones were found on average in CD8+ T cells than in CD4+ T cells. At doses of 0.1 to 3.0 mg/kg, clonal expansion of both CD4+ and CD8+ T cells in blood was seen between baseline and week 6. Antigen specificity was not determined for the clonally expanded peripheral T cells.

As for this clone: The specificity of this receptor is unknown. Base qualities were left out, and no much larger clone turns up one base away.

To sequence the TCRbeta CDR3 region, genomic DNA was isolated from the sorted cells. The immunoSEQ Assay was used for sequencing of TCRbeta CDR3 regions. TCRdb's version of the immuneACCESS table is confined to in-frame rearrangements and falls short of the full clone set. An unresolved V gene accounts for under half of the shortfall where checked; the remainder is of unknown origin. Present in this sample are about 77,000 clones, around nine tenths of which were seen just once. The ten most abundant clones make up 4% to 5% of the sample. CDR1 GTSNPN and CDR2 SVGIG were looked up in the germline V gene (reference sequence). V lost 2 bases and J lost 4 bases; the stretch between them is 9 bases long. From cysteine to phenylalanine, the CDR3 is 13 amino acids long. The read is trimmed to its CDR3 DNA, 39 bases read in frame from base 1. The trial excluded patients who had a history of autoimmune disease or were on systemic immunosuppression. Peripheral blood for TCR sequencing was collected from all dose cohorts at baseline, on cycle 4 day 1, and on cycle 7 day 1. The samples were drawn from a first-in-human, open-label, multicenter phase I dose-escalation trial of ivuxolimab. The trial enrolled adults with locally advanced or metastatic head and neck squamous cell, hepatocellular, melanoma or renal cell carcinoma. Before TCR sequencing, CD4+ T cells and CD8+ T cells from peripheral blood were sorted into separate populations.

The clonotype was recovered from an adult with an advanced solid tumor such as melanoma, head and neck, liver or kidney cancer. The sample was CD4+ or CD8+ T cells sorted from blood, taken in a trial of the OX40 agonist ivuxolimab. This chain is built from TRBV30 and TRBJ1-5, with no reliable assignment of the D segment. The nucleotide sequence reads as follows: TGTGCCTGGAGTTCCCCCTTGAATCAGCCCCAGCATTTT. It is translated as CAWSSPLNQPQHF.